This TCR beta chain was sequenced during a study of blood T cell repertoires in COVID-19. Study background: Donors in the United States, Italy and Spain gave samples during acute or convalescent COVID-19.

Original methodology: Reference gene primer amplification in the assay estimated nucleated cell counts. Produced via immunoSEQ multiplex PCR; TCRdb's table is partial and in-frame only. V and J calls and clone size follow that table, whereas D and trimming were derived from the DNA. The repertoire holds 270,000 or so clones, with 85% to 90% as singletons. With 5 bases clipped from V and 6 bases from J, the junction kept 5 bases outside the gene matches. CDR1 and CDR2 from the germline V gene are MNHEY and SMNVEV (reference sequence). The CDR3 covers 13 residues. The V call is TRBV27, the J call TRBJ2-7, with TRBD1 matching over 9 bases. Sample: peripheral blood. The TCR sequence derives from a woman aged 25 to 39 with COVID-19, enrolled during active disease. CDR3 nucleotides: TGTGCCAGCAGTGATAGACAGGGGGTCGAGCAGTACTTC. The encoded protein is CASSDRQGVEQYF.